These 28 T cell receptor beta chains share one sample of origin, sequenced in a study of PD-1 blockade in classical Hodgkin lymphoma. Every patient was affected by relapse after autologous stem cell transplantation, while exposure to brentuximab vedotin was not uniform. TCRdb's copy holds only in-frame clones and misses some; the assay was immunoSEQ multiplex PCR. The sample holds tens of thousands of clones, approximately 70% seen once. The specimen comprised peripheral blood mononuclear cells (PBMCs), sampled at baseline. These receptors came from a human donor with classical Hodgkin lymphoma.

The chain links TRBV9 to TRBJ1-1; D uncertain. The CDR3 is 14 residues long. V gave up 0 bases and J gave up 1 base, with 7 bases separating them. In germline, CDR1 is SGDLS, CDR2 YYNGEE. The CDR3 DNA reads TGTGCCAGCAGCGTAGGGGCCGGGAACACTGAAGCTTTCTTT. Its protein is CASSVGAGNTEAFF.

This clone was counted a few times. The chain combines TRBV5-4 with TRBJ1-2, with a weak D call TRBD1 (5 bases). The ends were cut back, 9 bases at V and 8 bases at J, with 14 bases in the middle. This CDR3 spans 11 amino acids. From germline, CDR1 is SGHNT and CDR2 YYREEE (reference sequence). The DNA of the CDR3 is TGTGCCACCCCAGGGTTACGAGGCTACACCTTC. It encodes CATPGLRGYTF.

The chain couples TRBV9 to TRBJ1-1, with a possible D match to TRBD1 (6 bases). The germline V and J ends were trimmed by 2 bases and 9 bases, with 11 bases remaining between them. The length of the CDR3 is 12 residues. In germline, CDR1 is SGDLS, CDR2 YYNGEE. CDR3 protein: CASSVTTGKAFF. The DNA of the CDR3 is TGTGCCAGCAGCGTGACGACAGGTAAAGCTTTCTTT.

V usage is TRBV29-1 and J usage is TRBJ2-4; D may be TRBD1 (6 bases). The CDR3 is made up of 12 amino acids. With 7 bases removed from V and 6 bases from J, the gap between germline ends came to 13 bases. Germline V gives CDR1 SQVTM, CDR2 ANQGSEA. The CDR3 coding sequence is TGCAGCGGGACCGGGACAAGAAACATTCAGTACTTC. Its protein product is CSGTGTRNIQYF.

This clone was picked up a small number of times. This chain links TRBV25-1 with TRBJ1-5, with unresolved D. The CDR3 spans 14 residues. The germline CDR1 and CDR2 sequences are MGHDK and SYGVNS. V was trimmed by 3 bases and J by 10 bases, leaving 16 bases between them. CDR3 in amino acids: CASSELSSLRPQHF. The DNA of the CDR3 is TGTGCCAGCAGTGAGCTCAGCTCCCTCCGTCCCCAGCATTTT. Looking up the rest from reference TRBV25-1 and TRBJ1-5 gives the full variable domain: EADIYQTPRYLVIGTGKKITLECSQTMGHDKMYWYQQDPGMELHLIHYSYGVNSTEKGDLSSESTVSRIRTEHFPLTLESARPSHTSQYLCASSELSSLRPQHFGDGTRLSIL.

This clone was counted ten times or more. The chain combines TRBV29-1 with TRBJ2-7; 7 bases map to TRBD1. Trimming cost V 1 base and J 3 bases; bases outside gene matches: 0. The CDR3 sequence is 12 residues long. The germline CDR1 and CDR2 sequences are SQVTM and ANQGSEA. CDR3 nucleotide sequence: TGCAGCGTTGAAGGGGACAGCTACGAGCAGTACTTC. It specifies CSVEGDSYEQYF.

The genes are TRBV6-6 and TRBJ2-3, with TRBD2 matching 7 bases. Unmatched junction bases numbered 5, after V lost 6 bases and J lost 2 bases. The V gene's germline CDR1 is MNHNY and CDR2 SVGAGI (reference sequence). The CDR3 has 14 amino acids. CDR3 coding DNA: TGTGCCAGCAGCCGACTAGCCGTCACAGATACGCAGTATTTT. It encodes CASSRLAVTDTQYF.

V is TRBV4-1 and J is TRBJ2-5; 8 positions match TRBD2. The germline gives CDR1 MGHRA, CDR2 YSYEKL. V trimming: 5 bases; J trimming: 1 base; junction bases outside the gene matches: 3. The CDR3 loop spans 14 amino acids. The CDR3 spells CASSASGSQETQYF. CDR3 DNA sequence: TGCGCCAGCAGCGCTAGCGGGTCCCAAGAGACCCAGTACTTC.

The chain combines TRBV6-4 with TRBJ2-3; TRBD1 aligns across 12 bases. The junction had 3 bases not matched to a gene; V was cut back by 4 bases and J by 4 bases. Germline-derived CDR1 and CDR2 are MRHNA and SNTAGT. CDR3 length: 15 residues. CDR3 DNA: TGTGCCAGCAGTGCCGGGACAGGGGGCGCAGATACGCAGTATTTT. Protein sequence: CASSAGTGGADTQYF.

The genes are TRBV6-1 and TRBJ1-1; no definite D call. The V gene lost 8 bases and the J gene lost 5 bases, with 12 bases spanning the gap. This CDR3 comprises 12 residues. Germline lookup yields CDR1 MNHNS and CDR2 SASEGT. The CDR3 sequence is CASGYGVTEAFF. The CDR3 nucleotides read TGTGCCAGCGGATACGGGGTGACTGAAGCTTTCTTT.

A few counts support this clone. This sequence joins TRBV2 and TRBJ2-7; 9 nucleotides match TRBD2. This CDR3 region has 12 residues. J gave up 3 bases and V 9 bases, and 3 bases lay outside the gene matches. Germline assignment: CDR1 SNHLY and CDR2 FYNNEI. The CDR3 coding sequence is TGTGCCAGGCGGGAGGGACGCTACGAGCAGTACTTC. It yields the protein CARREGRYEQYF.

The chain has TRBV5-5 and TRBJ1-3; maybe TRBD1 (5 bases). The V and J ends lost 5 bases and 4 bases respectively, with 16 bases between them. CDR3 size: 15 residues. CDR1 SGHKS and CDR2 YYEKEE come from the germline V gene (reference sequence). The CDR3 protein is CASRVGGRSGNTIYF. The CDR3 DNA follows: TGTGCCAGCAGGGTGGGGGGACGATCCGGAAACACCATATATTTT.

This clone was found a few times. The V call is TRBV13, the J call TRBJ2-5; D gene uncertain. The length of the CDR3 is 14 residues. The V end was cut by 1 base, the J end by 2 bases, with 8 bases between. From germline, CDR1 is PRHDT and CDR2 FYEKMQ (reference sequence). The CDR3 here is CASSLVAVQETQYF. DNA of the CDR3: TGTGCCAGCAGCTTAGTGGCGGTGCAAGAGACCCAGTACTTC.

This clone showed up just a few times. This rearrangement joins TRBV2 to TRBJ2-3; TRBD1 matches at 9 bases. Germline V lookup: CDR1 SNHLY, CDR2 FYNNEI. The CDR3 covers 15 residues. V lost 3 bases to trimming and J lost 6 bases; unmatched junction nucleotides: 7. The CDR3 DNA is TGTGCCAGCAGTGATGGGGACAGGGTTGGTGATACGCAGTATTTT. This sequence encodes CASSDGDRVGDTQYF.

The V and J genes are TRBV19 and TRBJ2-1; 8 nucleotides line up with TRBD1. Germline assignment: CDR1 LNHDA and CDR2 SQIVND (reference sequence). V trimming: 1 base; J trimming: 11 bases; junction bases outside the gene matches: 7. The CDR3 consists of 14 residues. The CDR3 nucleotides read TGTGCCAGTAGTATAGGGGTTTGGACAGGGCAGCAGTTCTTC. Its translation: CASSIGVWTGQQFF.

The chain recombines TRBV6-5 with TRBJ1-2, with D possibly matching TRBD1 (5 bases). CDR1 and CDR2 (germline): MNHEY, SVGAGI. This CDR3 has 12 residues. V was shortened by 6 bases and J by 8 bases, with 13 bases between the two germline ends. The CDR3 coding sequence is TGTGCCAGCAGCTCCTTGGGGCAAGGCTACACCTTC. Translated, it gives CASSSLGQGYTF.

This rearrangement joins TRBV6-5 to TRBJ2-7; D is unresolved. V lost 5 bases and J 0 bases, leaving 8 bases between the germline ends. The V gene's germline CDR1 is MNHEY and CDR2 SVGAGI. CDR3 length: 13 residues. The CDR3 nucleotides read TGTGCCAGCAGTGTCCAGAGCTCCTACGAGCAGTACTTC. It codes for CASSVQSSYEQYF.

This clone appeared once. This chain joins TRBV9 and TRBJ2-3, with unresolved D. V was trimmed by 2 bases and J by 0 bases, leaving 4 bases between them. The CDR3 length is 13 residues. Germline V CDR1 and CDR2: SGDLS, YYNGEE. The CDR3 region is CASSVTSTDTQYF. CDR3 sequence (DNA): TGTGCCAGCAGCGTCACTAGCACAGATACGCAGTATTTT. Complete variable domain (other parts from reference TRBV9 and TRBJ2-3): DSGVTQTPKHLITATGQRVTLRCSPRSGDLSVYWYQQSLDQGLQFLIQYYNGEERAKGNILERFSAQQFPDLHSELNLSSLELGDSALYFCASSVTSTDTQYFGPGTRLTVL.

The rearrangement uses TRBV6-6 and TRBJ1-1, with D unclear. Between the trimmed V and J ends, which lost 8 bases and 8 bases, there was a span of 15 bases. Germline values: CDR1 MNHNY, CDR2 SVGAGI (reference sequence). The CDR3 has 12 amino acids. This CDR3 reads CASVGSTIEAFF. The DNA for the CDR3 is TGTGCCAGCGTCGGCAGCACTATCGAAGCTTTCTTT.

V usage is TRBV4-1 and J usage is TRBJ1-5; no clear D. Trimming shortened V by 1 base and J by 4 bases, and 8 bases separated the two germline ends. CDR1 MGHRA and CDR2 YSYEKL come from the germline V gene. This CDR3 spans 14 amino acids. In nucleotides, the CDR3 is TGCGCCAGCAGCCAAGCCGAAGGAAATCAGCCCCAGCATTTT. Residues: CASSQAEGNQPQHF.

The J gene is TRBJ1-1, the V gene TRBV7-9; no firm D call. The V and J ends lost 5 bases and 12 bases respectively, with 16 bases between them. The CDR3 is made up of 12 amino acids. Germline loops: CDR1 SEHNR, CDR2 FQNEAQ (reference sequence). For the CDR3, the DNA is TGTGCCAGCAGCAATCGAGCCTCTGGGACTTTCTTT. This sequence encodes CASSNRASGTFF.

This clone showed up just a few times. This chain connects TRBV6-4 to TRBJ1-5; perhaps TRBD1 as D (5 bases). V lost 2 bases, J lost 5 bases, and 7 bases lay in between. Germline V gives CDR1 MRHNA, CDR2 SNTAGT. The CDR3 length is 13 residues. The DNA for the CDR3 is TGTGCCAGCAGTGACGGGGGATATCAGCCCCAGCATTTT. Translation: CASSDGGYQPQHF.

The CDR3 reads CASSLVPGTGRETQYF. For the CDR3, the DNA is TGCGCCAGCAGCTTGGTACCCGGGACAGGGAGGGAGACCCAGTACTTC. The genes are TRBV5-1 and TRBJ2-5, with 9 positions matching TRBD1. Germline trimming cut 0 bases from V and 5 bases from J; bases unmatched to any gene: 8. Germline lookup yields CDR1 SGHRS and CDR2 YFSETQ. The CDR3 length is 16 residues.

This clone appeared a few times. The chain recombines TRBV11-1 with TRBJ2-6, with D hard to call. CDR1 and CDR2 from the germline V gene are SGHAT and FQDESV (reference sequence). The V and J ends lost 3 bases and 0 bases respectively, with 6 bases between them. This CDR3 spans 15 amino acids. The CDR3 region has the DNA TGTGCCAGCAGCTTTCGGCCCTCTGGGGCCAACGTCCTGACTTTC. Residues: CASSFRPSGANVLTF.

This clone was counted between two and nine times. This chain uses TRBV27 with TRBJ2-5; D is unresolved. The CDR3 runs to 14 residues. The germline V gene encodes CDR1 MNHEY and CDR2 SMNVEV (reference sequence). The V end lost 4 bases, the J end lost 3 bases, and 12 bases lay between the germline ends. CDR3 loop: CASSSTFREETQYF. The DNA of the CDR3 is TGTGCCAGCAGTTCCACTTTTCGGGAAGAGACCCAGTACTTC.

The chain uses TRBV7-2 and TRBJ2-1; 7 bases are a match to TRBD2. The CDR3 is 15 residues long. Germline V gene lookup returns CDR1 SGHTA and CDR2 FQGNSA. The ends lost 5 bases at V and 4 bases at J; junction bases unmatched: 8. This chain's CDR3 is CASSRTTSQYNEQFF. In nucleotides, the CDR3 is TGTGCCAGCAGCCGAACGACTAGCCAATACAATGAGCAGTTCTTC.

The chain recombines TRBV4-2 with TRBJ2-7; D possibly matches TRBD1 or TRBD2 (6 bases each). Germline assignment: CDR1 LGHNA and CDR2 YNFKEQ. This CDR3 is 15 amino acids long. Deletions cut 0 bases from V and 3 bases from J, with 12 bases between. In DNA, the CDR3 is TGTGCCAGCAGCCAAGAAAGGGGGGCAGGCTACGAGCAGTACTTC. Protein product: CASSQERGAGYEQYF.

CDR3 nucleotides: TGTGCCACCAGCGATGGGCTAGCGGCCATAAGCACAGATACGCAGTATTTT. Translation gives CATSDGLAAISTDTQYF. V and J are TRBV15 and TRBJ2-3, with TRBD2 identical over 7 bases. CDR3 size: 17 residues. Germline lookup yields CDR1 LNHNV and CDR2 YYDKDF (reference sequence). Germline trimming cut 5 bases from V and 0 bases from J; bases unmatched to any gene: 11.